These 21 T cell receptor beta chains originate from one sample sequenced in a study of blood T cell repertoires in COVID-19. TCRdb keeps only in-frame clones here, not all; method: immunoSEQ multiplex PCR. The table lists about 150,000 clones, around 83% of them singletons. Sequenced material: peripheral blood. These receptors were collected from an older woman with acute or convalescent COVID-19.

This clone was counted only a few times. This rearrangement joins TRBV21-1 to TRBJ1-1; the table's D call of TRBD1 was not tested on the DNA. TRBV21-1 is termed a pseudogene. The CDR3 runs to 18 residues. The chain's CDR3 is CASSKSTISTAENTEAFF. In nucleotides, the CDR3 is TGTGCCAGCAGCAAATCTACGATATCGACAGCAGAGAACACTGAAGCTTTCTTT.

The sample holds a few counts of this clone. V usage is TRBV7-2 and J usage is TRBJ1-3, with a tentative D call TRBD1 (6 bases). The CDR3 has 13 residues. V dropped 5 bases and J dropped 3 bases, with 8 bases sitting between them. CDR1 SGHTA and CDR2 FQGNSA come from the germline V gene. The CDR3 loop is CASSLQGGNTIYF. As DNA, the CDR3 is TGTGCCAGCAGCCTACAGGGTGGAAACACCATATATTTT.

The V call is TRBV19, the J call TRBJ1-2; the D gene is possibly TRBD1 (6 bases). CDR3 size: 14 residues. The V and J ends lost 6 bases and 8 bases respectively, with 19 bases between them. CDR1 is LNHDA and CDR2 is SQIVND in the germline V gene (reference sequence). The DNA for the CDR3 is TGTGCCAGTAGCTCCACAGGGACCTGGGGAGGCTACACCTTC. This translates into CASSSTGTWGGYTF.

The gene calls are TRBV14 and TRBJ2-1, with 7 bases that match TRBD2. Germline V gene data show CDR1 as SGHDN and CDR2 as FVKESK. The length of the CDR3 is 16 residues. J was trimmed by 6 bases and V by 0 bases; bases with no gene match: 8. This chain's CDR3 is CASSQDGSGVFNEQFF. DNA of the CDR3: TGTGCCAGCAGCCAAGATGGCAGCGGGGTTTTCAATGAGCAGTTCTTC.

DNA for the CDR3: TGTGCCAGCAGCTTAGGGACAGCGCTGAACACTGAAGCTTTCTTT. This sequence encodes CASSLGTALNTEAFF. This chain links TRBV5-4 with TRBJ1-1, with 7 bases aligning to TRBD1. The CDR3 loop spans 15 amino acids. V lost 2 bases to trimming and J lost 0 bases; unmatched junction nucleotides: 4. Germline CDR1 SGHNT, CDR2 YYREEE (reference sequence).

CDR3 in amino acids: CASRNATGTEAFF. CDR3 DNA: TGTGCCAGCAGGAACGCGACAGGGACTGAAGCTTTCTTT. This chain links TRBV7-3 with TRBJ1-1, with 7 bases fitting TRBD1. Germline V lookup: CDR1 SGHTA, CDR2 FQGTGA. The CDR3 loop spans 13 amino acids. The V segment lost 6 bases and the J segment 5 bases; nucleotides outside the gene matches: 6.

The chain is built from TRBV5-1 and TRBJ2-1, with TRBD2 as a possible D gene (5 bases). The CDR3 spans 12 residues. Germline CDR1 and CDR2: SGHRS and YFSETQ. V was trimmed by 4 bases and J by 5 bases, leaving 7 bases between them. The CDR3 region has the DNA TGCGCCAGCAGCCTAGCAGACAATGAGCAGTTCTTC. This translates into CASSLADNEQFF.

This clone was found a few times. The chain joins TRBV25-1 to TRBJ1-4; 7 bases align to TRBD1. Trimming took 1 base from V and 10 from J; bases not matched to a gene: 9. In germline, CDR1 is MGHDK, CDR2 SYGVNS. This CDR3 has 15 amino acids. The CDR3 DNA reads as TGTGCCAGCAGTGAATCCGGACAGGTGGGGGGAAAACTGTTTTTT. This translates into CASSESGQVGGKLFF.

This chain links TRBV5-1 with TRBJ2-3; TRBD2 matches at 12 bases. The germline gives CDR1 SGHRS, CDR2 YFSETQ. Trimming at V came to 5 bases and at J to 4 bases, leaving 11 bases not matched to a gene. The length of the CDR3 is 17 residues. CDR3: CASSYSSSGGAADTQYF. CDR3 coding DNA: TGCGCCAGCAGTTATTCCTCTAGCGGGGGGGCCGCAGATACGCAGTATTTT.

The genes are TRBV5-6 and TRBJ1-4; 7 bases agree with TRBD1. The CDR3 covers 15 residues. CDR1 and CDR2 (germline): SGHDT, YYEEEE. Losses at the gene ends were 1 base for V and 7 bases for J; bases not matched to a gene: 7. Written as DNA, the CDR3 is TGTGCCAGCAGCTTGCGAAGGGGGCAGTCTGAAAAACTGTTTTTT. It specifies CASSLRRGQSEKLFF.

The table lists this clone with a count of one. The chain uses TRBV4-2 and TRBJ2-1, with TRBD2 identical over 14 bases. V lost 1 base, J lost 9 bases, and 2 bases stayed unmatched. This CDR3 has 15 amino acids. In germline, CDR1 is LGHNA, CDR2 YNFKEQ. CDR3 nucleotide sequence: TGTGCCAGCAGCCAAGGGACTAGCGGGGGGCGTGAGCAGTTCTTC. Amino acids: CASSQGTSGGREQFF.

The chain employs TRBV4-1 and TRBJ2-7; 9 positions agree with TRBD2. V was pared by 5 bases and J by 2 bases, with 4 bases of the junction left unmatched. The CDR3 contains 14 residues. Germline CDR1 MGHRA, CDR2 YSYEKL. CDR3 bases: TGCGCCAGCAGCTTTATAGCGGGGGCCTACGAGCAGTACTTC. This codes for CASSFIAGAYEQYF.

This chain links TRBV28 with TRBJ1-2; D might be TRBD1 (5 bases). V was shortened by 2 bases and J by 4 bases, with 11 bases between the two germline ends. Per germline, CDR1 MDHEN and CDR2 SYDVKM. This CDR3 region has 14 residues. The CDR3: CASSLTARVYGYTF. The CDR3 DNA sequence: TGTGCCAGCAGTTTAACGGCCAGGGTCTATGGCTACACCTTC.

The genes are TRBV7-9 and TRBJ1-4, with D uncertain. The CDR3 is 13 residues long. Trimming took 2 bases from V and 6 from J, leaving 7 bases between them. Germline V gene lookup returns CDR1 SEHNR and CDR2 FQNEAQ (reference sequence). In nucleotides, the CDR3 is TGTGCCAGCAGCTTACCCCCCGATGAAAAACTGTTTTTT. Its protein is CASSLPPDEKLFF.

The rearrangement uses TRBV6-5 and TRBJ1-2, with TRBD1 as a possible D gene (5 bases). Trimming stripped 0 bases from V and 4 bases from J, with 15 bases between. Germline V gives CDR1 MNHEY, CDR2 SVGAGI. The CDR3 has 16 amino acids. The DNA for the CDR3 is TGTGCCAGCAGTTACTCGGGGGGTGGGAGTCTCTATGGCTACACCTTC. It codes for CASSYSGGGSLYGYTF.

The rearrangement uses TRBV11-2 and TRBJ2-2; tentatively, D is TRBD1 (5 bases). This CDR3 is built from 16 residues. Germline-derived CDR1 and CDR2 are SGHAT and FQNNGV. V lost 8 bases and J 5 bases, leaving 21 bases between the germline ends. The CDR3 spells CASLNMGQGRTGELFF. CDR3 coding DNA: TGTGCCAGCCTAAACATGGGGCAGGGAAGGACCGGGGAGCTGTTTTTT.

The chain employs TRBV6-1 and TRBJ1-2; D is unresolved. CDR1 is MNHNS, CDR2 SASEGT, per germline. The CDR3 runs to 15 residues. V shed 0 bases and J shed 4 bases, with 12 bases lying between them. CDR3 in DNA: TGTGCCAGCAGTGAAGCATTAAGTACAGCCTATGGCTACACCTTC. This sequence encodes CASSEALSTAYGYTF.

This clone was seen more than once but under ten times. The rearrangement joins TRBV5-1 to TRBJ2-3; 8 nucleotides match TRBD2. The germline V gene has CDR1 SGHRS and CDR2 YFSETQ. The junction had 10 bases not matched to a gene; V was cut back by 4 bases and J by 3 bases. The CDR3 runs to 16 residues. The CDR3 spells CASSAGLVGSTDTQYF. The CDR3 bases are TGCGCCAGCAGCGCGGGACTAGTTGGTTCAACAGATACGCAGTATTTT.

V gene TRBV2 combines with J gene TRBJ1-1; the D is unclear. The CDR3 runs to 14 residues. Trimming pared 1 base from V and 0 bases from J, leaving 6 bases between. The germline CDR1 and CDR2 sequences are SNHLY and FYNNEI. CDR3 sequence (DNA): TGTGCCAGCAGTGAAGGGCTGCTGAACACTGAAGCTTTCTTT. It specifies CASSEGLLNTEAFF.

The genes are TRBV6-1 and TRBJ1-6; D possibly corresponds to TRBD1 (5 bases). The CDR3 contains 17 residues. V lost 1 base and J lost 4, with 14 bases in between. Per the germline V gene, CDR1 is MNHNS and CDR2 is SASEGT. The CDR3, as DNA: TGTGCCAGCAGTGAAGGGATTGCCCGGGGGTATAATTCACCCCTCCACTTT. Protein sequence: CASSEGIARGYNSPLHF.

The genes are TRBV18 and TRBJ2-7; 11 bases agree with TRBD1. The CDR3 totals 13 residues. Germline V CDR1 and CDR2: KGHSH, LQKENI. V trimming: 6 bases; J trimming: 4 bases; junction bases outside the gene matches: 2. CDR3 coding DNA: TGTGCCAGCTCCGGACAGGGGGCGTACGAGCAGTACTTC. It yields the protein CASSGQGAYEQYF.